This TCR beta chain was observed in a study of blood T cell repertoires in COVID-19. The wider study: Acute-phase and convalescent COVID-19 samples originated in the United States, Italy and Spain. T cells, B-cell-depleted T cells, or PBMCs supplied cDNA or gDNA.

Germline loops: CDR1 MNHEY, CDR2 SVGAGI. There are 14 residues in the CDR3. J gave up 6 bases and V 9 bases, and 11 bases lay outside the gene matches. Original processing notes: Reference gene primer amplification yielded estimated nucleated cell counts. The assay was immunoSEQ multiplex PCR, and TCRdb's table has in-frame clones only and misses some. V, J and clone size are those of that table, while D and trimming were read from the DNA. The sample records 90,000 to 120,000 clones, about nine tenths being singletons. This TCR came from a woman in her 30s with acute or convalescent COVID-19. This rearrangement joins TRBV6-5 to TRBJ1-2; 9 positions match TRBD1. The sequencing sample was made of peripheral blood. CDR3: CASMTGGIINGYTF. For the CDR3, the DNA is TGTGCCAGTATGACAGGGGGAATCATTAATGGCTACACCTTC.